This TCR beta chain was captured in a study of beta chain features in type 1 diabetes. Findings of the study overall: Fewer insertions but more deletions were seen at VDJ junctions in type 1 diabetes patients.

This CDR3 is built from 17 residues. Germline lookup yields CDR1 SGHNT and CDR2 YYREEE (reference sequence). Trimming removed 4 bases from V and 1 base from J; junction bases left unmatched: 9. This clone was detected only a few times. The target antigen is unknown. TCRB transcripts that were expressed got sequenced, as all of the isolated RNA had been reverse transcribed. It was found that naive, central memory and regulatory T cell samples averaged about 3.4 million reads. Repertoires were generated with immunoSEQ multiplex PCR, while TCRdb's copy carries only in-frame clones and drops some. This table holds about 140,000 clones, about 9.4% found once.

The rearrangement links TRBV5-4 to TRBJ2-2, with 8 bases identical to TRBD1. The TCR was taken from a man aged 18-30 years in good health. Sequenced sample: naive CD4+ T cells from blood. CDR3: CASSTNPGTGNTGELFF. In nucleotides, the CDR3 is TGTGCCAGCAGCACAAACCCCGGGACAGGGAACACCGGGGAGCTGTTTTTT.